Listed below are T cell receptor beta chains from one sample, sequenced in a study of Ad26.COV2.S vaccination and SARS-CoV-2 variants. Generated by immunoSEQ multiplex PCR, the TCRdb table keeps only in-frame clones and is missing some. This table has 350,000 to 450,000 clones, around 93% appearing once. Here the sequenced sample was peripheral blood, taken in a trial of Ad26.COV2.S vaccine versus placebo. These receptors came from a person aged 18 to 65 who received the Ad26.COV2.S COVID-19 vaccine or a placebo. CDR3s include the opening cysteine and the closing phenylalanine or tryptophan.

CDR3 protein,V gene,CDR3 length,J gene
CASSPIHLGSSETQYF,TRBV27,16,TRBJ2-5
CASSLAHHSYEQYF,TRBV11-2,14,TRBJ2-7
CASSLPGVNTGELFF,TRBV5-4,15,TRBJ2-2
CASSSVQGSQETQYF,TRBV6-2/TRBV6-3,15,TRBJ2-5
CASMGQLNTEAFF,TRBV10-1,13,TRBJ1-1
CASRDSDNPNYGYTF,TRBV27,15,TRBJ1-2
CSVEDNNEQYF,TRBV29-1,11,TRBJ2-7
CASSSHRSSYNEQFF,TRBV21-1,15,TRBJ2-1
CASSPGLSSRSYEQYF,TRBV5-1,16,TRBJ2-7
CAISVGGGSYEQYF,TRBV10-3,14,TRBJ2-7
CASSLVGDSGNTIYF,TRBV7-2,15,TRBJ1-3
CASSLAREGEQYF,TRBV12-3/TRBV12-4,13,TRBJ2-7
CASSERTGNRETQYF,TRBV6-1,15,TRBJ2-5
CSASRESSYEQYF,TRBV20-1,13,TRBJ2-7